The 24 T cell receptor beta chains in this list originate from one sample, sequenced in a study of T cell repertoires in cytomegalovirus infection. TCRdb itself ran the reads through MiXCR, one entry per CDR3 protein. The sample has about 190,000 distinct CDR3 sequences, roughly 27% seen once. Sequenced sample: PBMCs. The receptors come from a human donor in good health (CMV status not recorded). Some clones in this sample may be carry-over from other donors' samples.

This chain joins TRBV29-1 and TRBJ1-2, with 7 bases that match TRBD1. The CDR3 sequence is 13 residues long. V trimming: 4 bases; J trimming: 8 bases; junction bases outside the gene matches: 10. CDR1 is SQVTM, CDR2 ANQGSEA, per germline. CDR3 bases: TGCAGCGTTGGAGCGGGGGAAGGGGGCGGCTACACCTTC. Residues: CSVGAGEGGGYTF.

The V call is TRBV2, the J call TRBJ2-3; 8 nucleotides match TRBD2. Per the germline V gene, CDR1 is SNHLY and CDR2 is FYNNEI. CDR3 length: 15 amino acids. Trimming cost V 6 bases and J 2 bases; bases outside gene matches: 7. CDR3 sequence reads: CASSPSRGATDTQYF. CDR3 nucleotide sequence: TGTGCCAGCAGCCCCTCGCGGGGGGCCACAGATACGCAGTATTTT.

CDR3 loop: CASTQGANPDTQYF. The CDR3 DNA reads TGTGCCAGCACCCAGGGGGCGAACCCAGATACGCAGTATTTT. This chain connects TRBV5-4 to TRBJ2-3, with 8 bases matching TRBD1. Per the germline V gene, CDR1 is SGHNT and CDR2 is YYREEE (reference sequence). The CDR3 has 14 residues. Trimming took 6 bases from V and 4 from J; bases not matched to a gene: 7.

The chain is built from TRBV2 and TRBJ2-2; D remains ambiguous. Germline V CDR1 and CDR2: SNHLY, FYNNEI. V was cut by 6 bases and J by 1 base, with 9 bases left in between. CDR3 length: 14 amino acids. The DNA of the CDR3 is TGTGCCAGCAGGGGCATACAGAACACCGGGGAGCTGTTTTTT. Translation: CASRGIQNTGELFF.

In nucleotides, the CDR3 is TGTGCCAGCAGTTTCTTGGGCTACGAGCAGTACTTC. It specifies CASSFLGYEQYF. V usage is TRBV27 and J usage is TRBJ2-7; no reliable D call. Germline V lookup: CDR1 MNHEY, CDR2 SMNVEV (reference sequence). V was shortened by 3 bases and J by 3 bases, with 6 bases between the two germline ends. The CDR3 is 12 residues long.

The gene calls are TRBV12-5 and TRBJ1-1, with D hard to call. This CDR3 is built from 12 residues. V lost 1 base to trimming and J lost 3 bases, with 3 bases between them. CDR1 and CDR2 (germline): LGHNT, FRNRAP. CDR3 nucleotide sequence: TGTGCTAGTGGTTTGGGCTACACTGAAGCTTTCTTT. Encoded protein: CASGLGYTEAFF.

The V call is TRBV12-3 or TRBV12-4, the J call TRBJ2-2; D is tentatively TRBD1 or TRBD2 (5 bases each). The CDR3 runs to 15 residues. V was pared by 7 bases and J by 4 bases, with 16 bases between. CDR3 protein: CASTAIGDPTGELFF. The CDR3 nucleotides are TGTGCCAGCACCGCAATCGGGGACCCCACCGGGGAGCTGTTTTTT.

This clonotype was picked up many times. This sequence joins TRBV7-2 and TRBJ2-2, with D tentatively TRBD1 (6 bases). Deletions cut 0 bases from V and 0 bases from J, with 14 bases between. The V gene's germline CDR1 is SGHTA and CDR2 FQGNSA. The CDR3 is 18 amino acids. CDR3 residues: CASSLAWDTASNTGELFF. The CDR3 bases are TGTGCCAGCAGCTTAGCGTGGGACACCGCATCGAACACCGGGGAGCTGTTTTTT.

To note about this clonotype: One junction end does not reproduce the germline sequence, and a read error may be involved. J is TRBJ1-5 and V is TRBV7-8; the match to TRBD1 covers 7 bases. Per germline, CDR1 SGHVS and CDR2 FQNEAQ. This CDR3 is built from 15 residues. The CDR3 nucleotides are TGTGTCAGCCGCTTAGTTGGGGGTAAGGGGGCGCCCCAGCATTTT. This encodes CVSRLVGGKGAPQHF.

The CDR3 DNA reads TGTGCCAGCTCCGGGACAGGGGCGAATCAGCCCCAGCATTTT. This sequence encodes CASSGTGANQPQHF. This chain connects TRBV14 to TRBJ1-5; 10 nucleotides match TRBD1. Germline V lookup: CDR1 SGHDN, CDR2 FVKESK. Losses at the gene ends were 8 bases for V and 4 bases for J; bases not matched to a gene: 5. This CDR3 spans 14 amino acids. Looking up the rest from reference TRBV14 and TRBJ1-5 gives the full variable domain: EAGVTQFPSHSVIEKGQTVTLRCDPISGHDNLYWYRRVMGKEIKFLLHFVKESKQDESGMPNNRFLAERTGGTYSTLKVQPAELEDSGVYFCASSGTGANQPQHFGDGTRLSIL.

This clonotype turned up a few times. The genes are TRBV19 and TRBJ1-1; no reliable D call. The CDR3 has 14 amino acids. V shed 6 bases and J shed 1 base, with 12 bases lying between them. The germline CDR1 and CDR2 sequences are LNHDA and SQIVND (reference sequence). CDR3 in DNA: TGTGCCAGTAGGAAGTGGAGGCCGAACACTGAAGCTTTCTTT. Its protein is CASRKWRPNTEAFF.

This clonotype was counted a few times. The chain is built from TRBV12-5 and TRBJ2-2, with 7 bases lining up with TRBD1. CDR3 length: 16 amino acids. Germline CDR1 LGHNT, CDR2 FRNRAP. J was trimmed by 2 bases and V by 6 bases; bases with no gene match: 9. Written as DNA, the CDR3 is TGTGCTAGTGGGCCCCCCGGGACAGCAAACACCGGGGAGCTGTTTTTT. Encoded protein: CASGPPGTANTGELFF.

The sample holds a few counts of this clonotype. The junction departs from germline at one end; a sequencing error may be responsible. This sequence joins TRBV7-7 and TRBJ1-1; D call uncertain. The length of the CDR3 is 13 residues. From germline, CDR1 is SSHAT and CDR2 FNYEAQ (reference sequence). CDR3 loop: CASSFNPDSEAFF. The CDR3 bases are TGTGCTAGCAGCTTTAACCCAGACTCTGAAGCTTTCTTT.

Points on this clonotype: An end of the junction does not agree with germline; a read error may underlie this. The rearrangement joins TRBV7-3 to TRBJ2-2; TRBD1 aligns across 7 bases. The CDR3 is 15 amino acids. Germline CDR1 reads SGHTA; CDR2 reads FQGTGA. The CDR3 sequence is CASSGGQTNTRELFF. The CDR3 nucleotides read TGTGCCAGCAGCGGGGGACAGACAAACACCAGGGAGCTGTTTTTT.

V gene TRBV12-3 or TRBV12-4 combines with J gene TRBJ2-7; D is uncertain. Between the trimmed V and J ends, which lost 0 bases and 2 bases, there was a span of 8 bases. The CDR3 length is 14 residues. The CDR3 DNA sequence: TGTGCCAGCAGTTTAGCGGCGGTAACCTACGAGCAGTACTTC. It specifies CASSLAAVTYEQYF.

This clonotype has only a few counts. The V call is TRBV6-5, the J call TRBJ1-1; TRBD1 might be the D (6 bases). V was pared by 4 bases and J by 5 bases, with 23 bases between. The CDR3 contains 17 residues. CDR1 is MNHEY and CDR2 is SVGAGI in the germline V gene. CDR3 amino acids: CASSSIVRRGSGTEAFF. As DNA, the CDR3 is TGTGCCAGCAGTTCAATTGTACGCAGGGGATCCGGGACTGAAGCTTTCTTT.

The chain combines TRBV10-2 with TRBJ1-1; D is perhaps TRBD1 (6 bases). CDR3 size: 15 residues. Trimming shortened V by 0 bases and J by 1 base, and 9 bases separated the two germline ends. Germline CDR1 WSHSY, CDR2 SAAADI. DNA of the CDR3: TGCGCCAGCAGTGAGTCGAGACAGGCGAACACTGAAGCTTTCTTT. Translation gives CASSESRQANTEAFF.

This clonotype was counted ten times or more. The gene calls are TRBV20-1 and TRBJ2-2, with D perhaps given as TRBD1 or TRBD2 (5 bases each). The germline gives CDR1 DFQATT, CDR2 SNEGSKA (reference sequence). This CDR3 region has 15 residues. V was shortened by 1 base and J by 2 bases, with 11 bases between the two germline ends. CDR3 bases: TGCAGTGCTAGAGTCGGGACGGTCAACACCGGGGAGCTGTTTTTT. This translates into CSARVGTVNTGELFF.

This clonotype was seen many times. The DNA of the CDR3 is TGTGCCAGCAGCCTACAGACAGGAAACAGGCCAGATACGCAGTATTTT. The encoded protein is CASSLQTGNRPDTQYF. The chain joins TRBV7-9 to TRBJ2-3, with a weak D call TRBD1 (6 bases). The CDR3 length is 16 residues. V was trimmed by 5 bases and J by 4 bases, leaving 19 bases between them. Germline CDR1 and CDR2: SEHNR and FQNEAQ (reference sequence). Together with reference TRBV7-9 and TRBJ2-3, the CDR3 gives the full variable domain: DTGVSQNPRHKITKRGQNVTFRCDPISEHNRLYWYRQTLGQGPEFLTYFQNEAQLEKSRLLSDRFSAERPKGSFSTLEIQRTEQGDSAMYLCASSLQTGNRPDTQYFGPGTRLTVL.

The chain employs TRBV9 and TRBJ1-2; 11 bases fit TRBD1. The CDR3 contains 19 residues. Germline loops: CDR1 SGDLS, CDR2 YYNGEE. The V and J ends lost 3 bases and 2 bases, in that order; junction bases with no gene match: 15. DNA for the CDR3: TGTGCCAGCAGCGGCCCCGGACAGGGGGCTAAAGATTCCAACTATGGCTACACCTTC. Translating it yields CASSGPGQGAKDSNYGYTF.

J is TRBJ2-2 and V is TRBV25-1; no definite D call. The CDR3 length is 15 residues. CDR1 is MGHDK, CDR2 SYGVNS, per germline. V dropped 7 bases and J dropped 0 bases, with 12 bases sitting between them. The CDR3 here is CASTSGSANTGELFF. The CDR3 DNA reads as TGTGCCAGCACCTCAGGATCCGCGAACACCGGGGAGCTGTTTTTT.

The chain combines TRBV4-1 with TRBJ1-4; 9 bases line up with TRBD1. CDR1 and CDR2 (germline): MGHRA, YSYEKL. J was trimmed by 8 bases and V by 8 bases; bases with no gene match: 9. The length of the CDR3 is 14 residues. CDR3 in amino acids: CASAKWDRDEKLFF. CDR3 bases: TGCGCCAGCGCCAAATGGGACAGGGACGAAAAACTGTTTTTT.

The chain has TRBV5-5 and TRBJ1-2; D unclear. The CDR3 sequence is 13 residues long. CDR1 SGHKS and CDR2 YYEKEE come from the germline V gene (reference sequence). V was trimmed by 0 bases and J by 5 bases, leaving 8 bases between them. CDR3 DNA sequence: TGTGCCAGCAGCTTGGCGGCGGAGTATGGCTACACCTTC. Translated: CASSLAAEYGYTF.

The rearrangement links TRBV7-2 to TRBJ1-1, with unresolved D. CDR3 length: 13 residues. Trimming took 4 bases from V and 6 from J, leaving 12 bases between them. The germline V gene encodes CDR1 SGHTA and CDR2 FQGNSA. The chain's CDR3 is CASSSAGWAEAFF. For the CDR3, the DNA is TGTGCCAGCAGCTCGGCGGGTTGGGCTGAAGCTTTCTTT.